Shown below are 16 T cell receptor beta chains from a single sample sequenced in a study of monozygotic twins with inflammatory bowel disease. For each CDR3 protein, TCRdb gives one entry from its re-call of the 5' RACE reads, without DNA. This sample's clone table lists fewer than 350,000 distinct CDR3 sequences. Sequencing was done on a sample of blood. The source of these receptors is a human donor with ulcerative colitis or Crohn's disease, or a healthy co-twin of an affected twin (not recorded which).

The V and J genes are TRBV28 and TRBJ2-7. The germline V gene has CDR1 MDHEN and CDR2 SYDVKM. This CDR3 is built from 13 residues. The CDR3 sequence is CASSLARTYEQYF.

The rearrangement uses TRBV5-6 and TRBJ2-2; absent DNA, TCRdb's TRBD1 call cannot be checked. Germline CDR1 and CDR2: SGHDT and YYEEEE. CDR3 length: 15 amino acids. The CDR3 region is CASSLIVRGAGELFF.

The J gene is TRBJ1-6, the V gene TRBV2; TCRdb calls TRBD1, which cannot be checked without DNA. CDR1 is SNHLY and CDR2 is FYNNEI in the germline V gene. This CDR3 has 16 residues. CDR3 region: CASSLRDIRQNSPLHF.

This rearrangement joins TRBV5-1 to TRBJ1-2; the TCRdb call, TRBD1, lacks DNA for checking. Germline assignment: CDR1 SGHRS and CDR2 YFSETQ. This CDR3 region has 16 residues. CDR3 amino acids: CASRDARGQMNYGYTF.

V usage is TRBV7-2 and J usage is TRBJ1-4. Per the germline V gene, CDR1 is SGHTA and CDR2 is FQGNSA. The CDR3 totals 15 residues. The CDR3 is CASSSHGTTNEKLFF.

This chain's CDR3 is CASTFSGNQETQYF. The chain combines TRBV7-9 with TRBJ2-5. Germline lookup yields CDR1 SEHNR and CDR2 FQNEAQ (reference sequence). The CDR3 contains 14 residues.

The rearrangement links TRBV7-9 to TRBJ2-1; the TCRdb call, TRBD2, lacks DNA for checking. Germline V gives CDR1 SEHNR, CDR2 FQNEAQ (reference sequence). This CDR3 has 13 residues. The CDR3 loop is CASSPAGYNEQFF. The entire variable domain, with the rest obtained from reference TRBV7-9 and TRBJ2-1, is as follows: DTGVSQNPRHKITKRGQNVTFRCDPISEHNRLYWYRQTLGQGPEFLTYFQNEAQLEKSRLLSDRFSAERPKGSFSTLEIQRTEQGDSAMYLCASSPAGYNEQFFGPGTRLTVL.

The V gene is TRBV20-1, the J gene TRBJ2-5; TCRdb indicates TRBD2, and absent DNA this call remains unverified. Looked up from germline, CDR1 is DFQATT and CDR2 is SNEGSKA (reference sequence). The CDR3 is made up of 16 amino acids. CDR3 in amino acids: CSATGRTSGVFGTQYF.

The rearrangement joins TRBV28 to TRBJ2-7; TCRdb selects TRBD2, and the lack of DNA leaves this call unchecked. This CDR3 has 18 residues. CDR1 and CDR2 from the germline V gene are MDHEN and SYDVKM. CDR3 in amino acids: CASRQQGSWPSGRYEQYF. Looking up the rest from reference TRBV28 and TRBJ2-7 gives the full variable domain: DVKVTQSSRYLVKRTGEKVFLECVQDMDHENMFWYRQDPGLGLRLIYFSYDVKMKEKGDIPEGYSVSREKKERFSLILESASTNQTSMYLCASRQQGSWPSGRYEQYFGPGTRLTVT.

The V and J genes are TRBV12-3 or TRBV12-4 and TRBJ1-2; TCRdb designates TRBD1, a call that cannot be tested without DNA. This CDR3 has 14 amino acids. CDR3 amino acids: CASSIRTDVYDYTF.

The chain links TRBV23-1 to TRBJ2-4. TRBV23-1 is an ORF for which the function is uncertain. The CDR3 has 13 amino acids. CDR3 loop: CASSQSGRNIQYF.

The V gene is TRBV5-1, the J gene TRBJ2-3; the D call of TRBD1 rests on TCRdb alone, since no DNA is present to check it. Germline lookup yields CDR1 SGHRS and CDR2 YFSETQ. The CDR3 is 15 amino acids. The CDR3 spells CASSADRGQADTQYF.

The chain combines TRBV6-1 with TRBJ2-2; as DNA is missing, the TRBD1 call by TCRdb cannot be tested. There are 15 residues in the CDR3. Germline V gene data show CDR1 as MNHNS and CDR2 as SASEGT. The CDR3 protein is CASRPGTTNTGELFF.

This rearrangement joins TRBV20-1 to TRBJ1-4; TCRdb names TRBD1, which stays unverified in the absence of DNA. This CDR3 contains 15 residues. Germline values: CDR1 DFQATT, CDR2 SNEGSKA (reference sequence). The CDR3 here is CSARDVGQGWEKLFF.

This chain joins TRBV20-1 and TRBJ2-1; TCRdb returns TRBD2, unconfirmable since there is no DNA. There are 16 residues in the CDR3. Germline lookup yields CDR1 DFQATT and CDR2 SNEGSKA (reference sequence). CDR3 sequence: CSARDPLAGEIVEQFF.

The rearrangement uses TRBV11-2 and TRBJ2-5; lacking DNA, the TRBD2 call made by TCRdb goes unchecked. CDR1 and CDR2 (germline): SGHAT, FQNNGV. The CDR3 covers 15 residues. The CDR3 here is CASSRQSRAEETQYF.